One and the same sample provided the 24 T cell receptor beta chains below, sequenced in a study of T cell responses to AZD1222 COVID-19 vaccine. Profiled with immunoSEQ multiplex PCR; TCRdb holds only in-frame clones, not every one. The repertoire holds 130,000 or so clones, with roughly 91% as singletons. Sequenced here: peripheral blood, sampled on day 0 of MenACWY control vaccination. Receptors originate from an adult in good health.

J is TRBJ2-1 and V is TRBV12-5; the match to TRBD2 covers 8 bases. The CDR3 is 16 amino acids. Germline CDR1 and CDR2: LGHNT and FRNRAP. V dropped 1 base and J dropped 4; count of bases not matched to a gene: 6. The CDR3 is CASGLEAGAQYNEQFF. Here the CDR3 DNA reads TGTGCTAGTGGTTTGGAAGCGGGAGCGCAATACAATGAGCAGTTCTTC.

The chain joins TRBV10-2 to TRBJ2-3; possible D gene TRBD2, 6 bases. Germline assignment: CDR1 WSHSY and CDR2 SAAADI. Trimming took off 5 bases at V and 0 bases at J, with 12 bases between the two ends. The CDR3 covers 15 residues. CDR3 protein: CASSQPGLSTDTQYF. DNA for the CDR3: TGCGCCAGCAGTCAACCGGGACTGAGCACAGATACGCAGTATTTT.

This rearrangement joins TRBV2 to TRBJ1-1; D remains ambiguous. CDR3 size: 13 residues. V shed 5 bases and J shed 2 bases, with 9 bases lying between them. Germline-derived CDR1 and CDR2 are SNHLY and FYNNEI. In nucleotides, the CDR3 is TGTGCCAGCAGTATCAGTCCTAACACTGAAGCTTTCTTT. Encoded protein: CASSISPNTEAFF.

The CDR3 region has the DNA TGTGCCAGCAGTTTGATAGCGGGAGACGCCTACGAGCAGTACTTC. It specifies CASSLIAGDAYEQYF. V is TRBV6-5 and J is TRBJ2-7, with 9 bases that match TRBD2. This CDR3 has 15 amino acids. V shed 4 bases and J 2 bases; nucleotides not matched to a gene: 6. Germline V gene lookup returns CDR1 MNHEY and CDR2 SVGAGI.

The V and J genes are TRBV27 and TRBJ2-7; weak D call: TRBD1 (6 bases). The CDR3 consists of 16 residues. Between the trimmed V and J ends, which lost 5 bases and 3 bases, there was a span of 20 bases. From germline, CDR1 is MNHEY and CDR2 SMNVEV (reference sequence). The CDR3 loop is CASSPAVRGGDYEQYF. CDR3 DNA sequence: TGTGCCAGCAGTCCCGCCGTGCGTGGGGGCGACTACGAGCAGTACTTC.

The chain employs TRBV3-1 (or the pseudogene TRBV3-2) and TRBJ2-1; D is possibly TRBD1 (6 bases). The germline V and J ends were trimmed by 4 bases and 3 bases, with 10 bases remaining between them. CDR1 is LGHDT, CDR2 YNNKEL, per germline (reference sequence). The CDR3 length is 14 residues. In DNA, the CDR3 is TGTGCCAGCAGCCCGGACAGAGTCTACAATGAGCAGTTCTTC. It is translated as CASSPDRVYNEQFF.

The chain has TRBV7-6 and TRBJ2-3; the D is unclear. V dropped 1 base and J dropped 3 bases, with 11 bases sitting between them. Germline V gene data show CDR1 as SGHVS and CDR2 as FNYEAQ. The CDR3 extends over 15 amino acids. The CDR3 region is CASSLGLLRTDTQYF. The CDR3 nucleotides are TGTGCCAGCAGCTTAGGTTTACTACGAACAGATACGCAGTATTTT.

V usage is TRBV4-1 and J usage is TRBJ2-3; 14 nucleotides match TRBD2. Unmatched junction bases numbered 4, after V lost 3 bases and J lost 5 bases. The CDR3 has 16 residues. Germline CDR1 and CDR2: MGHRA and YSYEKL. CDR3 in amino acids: CASSQGLAGVLDTQYF. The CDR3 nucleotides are TGCGCCAGCAGCCAGGGACTAGCGGGAGTTTTAGATACGCAGTATTTT.

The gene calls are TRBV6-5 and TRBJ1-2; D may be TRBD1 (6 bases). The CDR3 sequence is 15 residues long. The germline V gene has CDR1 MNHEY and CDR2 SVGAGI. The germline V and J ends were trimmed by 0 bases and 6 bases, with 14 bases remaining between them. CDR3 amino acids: CASSYSAEGVNGYTF. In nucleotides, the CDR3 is TGTGCCAGCAGTTACTCAGCGGAGGGGGTGAATGGCTACACCTTC.

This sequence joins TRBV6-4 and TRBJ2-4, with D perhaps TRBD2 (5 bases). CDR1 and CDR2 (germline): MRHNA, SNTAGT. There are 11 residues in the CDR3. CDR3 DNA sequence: TGTTCCGCGGACTTTGGGAACATTCAGTACTTC. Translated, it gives CSADFGNIQYF.

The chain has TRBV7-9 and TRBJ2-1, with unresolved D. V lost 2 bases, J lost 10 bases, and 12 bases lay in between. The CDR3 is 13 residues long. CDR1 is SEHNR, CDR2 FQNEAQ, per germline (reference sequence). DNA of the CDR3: TGTGCCAGCAGCTTAAGTTCGCAGGAAGAGCAGTTCTTC. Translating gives CASSLSSQEEQFF.

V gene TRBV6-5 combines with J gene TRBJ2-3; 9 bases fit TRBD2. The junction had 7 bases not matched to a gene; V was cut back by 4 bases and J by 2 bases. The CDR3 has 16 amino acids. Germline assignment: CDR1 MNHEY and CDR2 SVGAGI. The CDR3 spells CASSSHLAGITDTQYF. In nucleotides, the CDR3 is TGTGCCAGCAGTTCACATCTAGCGGGGATCACAGATACGCAGTATTTT.

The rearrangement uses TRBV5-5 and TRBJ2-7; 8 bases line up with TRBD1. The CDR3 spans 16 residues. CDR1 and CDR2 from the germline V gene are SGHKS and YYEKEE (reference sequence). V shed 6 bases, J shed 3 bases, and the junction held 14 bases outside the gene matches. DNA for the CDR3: TGTGCCAGCACCGAAGGACAGGGACGAGAGTACTACGAGCAGTACTTC. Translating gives CASTEGQGREYYEQYF. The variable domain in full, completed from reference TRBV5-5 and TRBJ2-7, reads DAGVTQSPTHLIKTRGQQVTLRCSPISGHKSVSWYQQVLGQGPQFIFQYYEKEERGRGNFPDRFSARQFPNYSSELNVNALLLGDSALYLCASTEGQGREYYEQYFGPGTRLTVT.

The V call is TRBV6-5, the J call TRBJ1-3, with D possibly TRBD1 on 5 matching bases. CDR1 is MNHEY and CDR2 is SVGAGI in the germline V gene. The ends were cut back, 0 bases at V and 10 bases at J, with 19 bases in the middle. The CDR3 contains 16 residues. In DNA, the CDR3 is TGTGCCAGCAGTTACTCTAGGGGACCACTGCCAGCTACCATATATTTT. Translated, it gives CASSYSRGPLPATIYF.

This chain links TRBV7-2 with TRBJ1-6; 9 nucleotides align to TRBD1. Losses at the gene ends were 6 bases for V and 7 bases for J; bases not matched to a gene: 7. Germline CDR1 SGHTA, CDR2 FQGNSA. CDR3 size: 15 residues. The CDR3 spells CASRRAGTGNSPLHF. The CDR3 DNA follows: TGTGCCAGCAGAAGAGCCGGGACAGGGAATTCACCCCTCCACTTT.

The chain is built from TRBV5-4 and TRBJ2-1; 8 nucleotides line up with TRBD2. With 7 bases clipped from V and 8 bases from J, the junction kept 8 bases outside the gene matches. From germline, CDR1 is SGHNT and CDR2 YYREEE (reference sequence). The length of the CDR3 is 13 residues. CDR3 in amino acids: CASQTTSDYEQFF. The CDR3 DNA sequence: TGTGCCAGCCAAACGACTAGCGACTATGAGCAGTTCTTC.

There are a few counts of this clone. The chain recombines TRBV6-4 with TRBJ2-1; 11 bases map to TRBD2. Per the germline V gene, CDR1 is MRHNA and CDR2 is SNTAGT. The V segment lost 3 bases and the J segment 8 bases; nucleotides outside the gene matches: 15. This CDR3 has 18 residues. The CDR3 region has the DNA TGTGCCAGCAGTGAAGTGTTAGCGGGAGGGCCTTTTAGTCATGAGCAGTTCTTC. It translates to CASSEVLAGGPFSHEQFF.

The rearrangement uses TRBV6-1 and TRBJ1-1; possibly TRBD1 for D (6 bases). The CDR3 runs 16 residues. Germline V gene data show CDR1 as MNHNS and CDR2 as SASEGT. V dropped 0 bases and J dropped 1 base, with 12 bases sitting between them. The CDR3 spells CASSEAPGAGNTEAFF. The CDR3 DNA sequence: TGTGCCAGCAGTGAAGCGCCGGGGGCAGGGAACACTGAAGCTTTCTTT.

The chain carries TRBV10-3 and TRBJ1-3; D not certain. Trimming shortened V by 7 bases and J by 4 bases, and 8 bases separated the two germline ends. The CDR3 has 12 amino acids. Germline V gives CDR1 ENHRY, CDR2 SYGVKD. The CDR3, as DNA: TGTGCCATCAATCCGGGGGGAAACACCATATATTTT. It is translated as CAINPGGNTIYF.

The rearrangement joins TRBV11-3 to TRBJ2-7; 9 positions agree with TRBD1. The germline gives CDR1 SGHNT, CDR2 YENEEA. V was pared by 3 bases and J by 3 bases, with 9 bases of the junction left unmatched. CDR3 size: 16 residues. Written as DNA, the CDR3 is TGTGCCAGCAGCTTCCTCGAGGGGACAGGGTACTACGAGCAGTACTTC. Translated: CASSFLEGTGYYEQYF. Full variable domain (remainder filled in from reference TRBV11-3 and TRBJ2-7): EAGVVQSPRYKIIEKKQPVAFWCNPISGHNTLYWYLQNLGQGPELLIRYENEEAVDDSQLPKDRFSAERLKGVDSTLKIQPAELGDSAVYLCASSFLEGTGYYEQYFGPGTRLTVT.

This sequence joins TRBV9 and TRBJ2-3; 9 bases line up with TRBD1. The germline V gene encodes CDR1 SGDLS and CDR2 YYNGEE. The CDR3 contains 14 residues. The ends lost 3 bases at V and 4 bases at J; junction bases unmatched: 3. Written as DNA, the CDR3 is TGTGCCAGCAGCGGGGACAGGGATGCAGATACGCAGTATTTT. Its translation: CASSGDRDADTQYF.

CDR3 protein: CASSETGFYEQYF. As DNA, the CDR3 is TGTGCCAGCAGCGAGACAGGATTCTACGAGCAGTACTTC. This chain links TRBV9 with TRBJ2-7; possible D gene TRBD1, 6 bases. The V end lost 3 bases, the J end lost 3 bases, and 10 bases lay between the germline ends. Germline CDR1 SGDLS, CDR2 YYNGEE. The CDR3 spans 13 residues.

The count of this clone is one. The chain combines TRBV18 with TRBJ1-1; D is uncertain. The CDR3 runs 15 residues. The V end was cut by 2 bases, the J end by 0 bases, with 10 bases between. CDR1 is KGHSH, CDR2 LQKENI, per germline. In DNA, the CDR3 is TGTGCCAGCTCACCAGCCAGGTACATGAACACTGAAGCTTTCTTT. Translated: CASSPARYMNTEAFF.

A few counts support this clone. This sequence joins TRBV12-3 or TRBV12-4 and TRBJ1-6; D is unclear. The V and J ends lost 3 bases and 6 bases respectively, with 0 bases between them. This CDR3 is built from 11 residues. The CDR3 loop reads CASSFNSPLHF. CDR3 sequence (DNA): TGTGCCAGCAGTTTTAATTCACCCCTCCACTTT.